The table lists the clone carrying this T cell receptor (beta chain) with many counts. Its matching antigen is unknown. Germline lookup yields CDR1 SGHVS and CDR2 FNYEAQ. Trimming removed 3 bases from V and 2 bases from J; junction bases left unmatched: 4. The CDR3 has 15 residues. One entry per CDR3 protein, called by TCRdb with MiXCR from the reads. This sample has some 920,000 distinct CDR3 sequences, with approximately 31% found just once. This specimen belongs to a study of T cell repertoires in cytomegalovirus infection. The overall study: Selection of CMV epitopes for the study included recently identified HLA-C-restricted and well-studied HLA-B-restricted ones.

The rearrangement links TRBV7-6 to TRBJ2-3; 8 nucleotides agree with TRBD1. The sequence was obtained from a human donor in good health (CMV status not recorded). Some clones in this sample may be carry-over from other donors' samples. The source material was cultured CD8+ T cells from PBMCs, sampled from culture after CMV antigen stimulation. CDR3 loop: CASSFLTGATDTQYF. Here the CDR3 DNA reads TGTGCCAGCAGCTTCCTGACAGGGGCCACAGATACGCAGTATTTT.